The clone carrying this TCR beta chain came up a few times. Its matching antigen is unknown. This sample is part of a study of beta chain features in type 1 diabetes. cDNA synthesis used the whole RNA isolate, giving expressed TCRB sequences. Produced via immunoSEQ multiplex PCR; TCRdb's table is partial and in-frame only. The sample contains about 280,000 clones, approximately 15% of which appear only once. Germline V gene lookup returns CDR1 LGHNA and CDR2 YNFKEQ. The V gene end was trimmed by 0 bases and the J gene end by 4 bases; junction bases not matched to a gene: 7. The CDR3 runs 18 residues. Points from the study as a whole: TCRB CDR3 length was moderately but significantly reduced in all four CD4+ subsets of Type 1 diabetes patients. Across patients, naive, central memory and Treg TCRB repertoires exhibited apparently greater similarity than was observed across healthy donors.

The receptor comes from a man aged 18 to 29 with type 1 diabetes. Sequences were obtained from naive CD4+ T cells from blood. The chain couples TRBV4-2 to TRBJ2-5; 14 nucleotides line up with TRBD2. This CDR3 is CASSQEGTSGRVGETQYF. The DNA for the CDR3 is TGTGCCAGCAGCCAAGAGGGGACTAGCGGGAGAGTGGGAGAGACCCAGTACTTC.